The sequence of this T cell receptor beta chain was determined in a study of CD8+ T cells in alopecia areata. Whole-study results and caveats: Scalp clonality, along with expanded CD8+ clones among the top 100, was significantly decreased by tofacitinib.

CDR3 length equals 13 residues. Looked up from germline, CDR1 is SQVTM and CDR2 is ANQGSEA. Unmatched junction bases numbered 4, after V lost 4 bases and J lost 6 bases. The sample's treatment: oral pan-JAK inhibitor, 5-10 mg twice daily. TCR sequencing used cDNA made by reverse transcription of extracted RNA. Clones were read by immunoSEQ multiplex PCR, and TCRdb kept only the in-frame ones, dropping some. The sample yields roughly 100,000 clones, 65% to 90% seen once. About this clone: Its antigen is as yet unknown.

The TCR originated in a human donor with alopecia areata. The rearrangement links TRBV29-1 to TRBJ2-3; 10 bases align to TRBD1. Material: CD8+ T cells sorted from blood, obtained at roughly week 30, from a patient treated with tofacitinib. DNA for the CDR3: TGCAGCGTTGTGGGACAGGGGATTGATACGCAGTATTTT. Translation: CSVVGQGIDTQYF.